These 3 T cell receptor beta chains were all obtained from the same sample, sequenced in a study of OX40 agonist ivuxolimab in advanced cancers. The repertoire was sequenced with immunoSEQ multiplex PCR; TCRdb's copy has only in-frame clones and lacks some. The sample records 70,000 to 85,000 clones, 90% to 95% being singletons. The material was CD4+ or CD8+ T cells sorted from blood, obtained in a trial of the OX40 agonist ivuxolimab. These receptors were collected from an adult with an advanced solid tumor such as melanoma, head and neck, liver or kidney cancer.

CDR3 bases: TGCAGCGTCCACAGGGATCGGGGTGAGGCTTTCTTT. Its translation is CSVHRDRGEAFF. The chain carries TRBV29-1 and TRBJ1-1, with TRBD1 as a possible D gene (6 bases). The CDR3 runs 12 residues. Trimming shortened V by 6 bases and J by 11 bases, and 19 bases separated the two germline ends. Germline-derived CDR1 and CDR2 are SQVTM and ANQGSEA.

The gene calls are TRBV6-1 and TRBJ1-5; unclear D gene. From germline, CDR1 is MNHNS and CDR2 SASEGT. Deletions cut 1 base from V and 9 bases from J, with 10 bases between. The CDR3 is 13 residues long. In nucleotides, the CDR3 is TGTGCCAGCAGTGAAGGCAGCCGGGGGCCCCAGCATTTT. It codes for CASSEGSRGPQHF.

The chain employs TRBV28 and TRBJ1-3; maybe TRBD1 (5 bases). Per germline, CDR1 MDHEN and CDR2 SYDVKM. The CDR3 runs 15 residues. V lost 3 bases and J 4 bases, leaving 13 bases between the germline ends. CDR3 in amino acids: CASSFGRAGGNTIYF. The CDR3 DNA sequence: TGTGCCAGCAGTTTCGGCAGGGCCGGGGGAAACACCATATATTTT. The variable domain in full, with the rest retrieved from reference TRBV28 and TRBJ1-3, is DVKVTQSSRYLVKRTGEKVFLECVQDMDHENMFWYRQDPGLGLRLIYFSYDVKMKEKGDIPEGYSVSREKKERFSLILESASTNQTSMYLCASSFGRAGGNTIYFGEGSWLTVV.